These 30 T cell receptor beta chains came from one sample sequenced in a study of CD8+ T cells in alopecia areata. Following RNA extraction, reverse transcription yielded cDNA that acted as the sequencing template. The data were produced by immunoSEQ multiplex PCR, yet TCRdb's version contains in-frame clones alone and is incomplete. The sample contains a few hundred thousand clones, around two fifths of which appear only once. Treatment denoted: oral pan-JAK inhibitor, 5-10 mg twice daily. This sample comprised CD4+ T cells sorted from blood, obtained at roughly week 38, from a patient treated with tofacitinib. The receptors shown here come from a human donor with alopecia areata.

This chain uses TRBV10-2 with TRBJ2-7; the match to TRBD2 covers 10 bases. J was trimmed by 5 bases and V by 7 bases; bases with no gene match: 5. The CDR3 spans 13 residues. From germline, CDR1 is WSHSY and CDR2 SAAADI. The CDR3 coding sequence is TGCGCCAGCATGGGACTAGCGAGCCACGAGCAGTACTTC. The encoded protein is CASMGLASHEQYF.

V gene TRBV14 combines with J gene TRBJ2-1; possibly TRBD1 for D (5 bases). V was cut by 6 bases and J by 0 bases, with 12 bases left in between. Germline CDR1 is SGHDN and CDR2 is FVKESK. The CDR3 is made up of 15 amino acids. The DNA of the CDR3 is TGTGCCAGCAGGTATACAGGTGGCTCCTACAATGAGCAGTTCTTC. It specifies CASRYTGGSYNEQFF.

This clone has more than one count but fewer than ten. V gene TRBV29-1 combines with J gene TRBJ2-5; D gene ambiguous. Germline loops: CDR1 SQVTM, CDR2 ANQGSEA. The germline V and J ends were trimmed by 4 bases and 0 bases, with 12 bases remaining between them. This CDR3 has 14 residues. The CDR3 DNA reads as TGCAGCGTTGTGAGTTGGGGTAACCAAGAGACCCAGTACTTC. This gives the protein CSVVSWGNQETQYF. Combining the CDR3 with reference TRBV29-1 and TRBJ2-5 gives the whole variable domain SAVISQKPSRDICQRGTSLTIQCQVDSQVTMMFWYRQQPGQSLTLIATANQGSEATYESGFVIDKFPISRPNLTFSTLTVSNMSPEDSSIYLCSVVSWGNQETQYFGPGTRLLVL.

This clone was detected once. DNA of the CDR3: TGTGCCAGCAGTGAACGGGCGAATGAGCAGTACTTC. The encoded protein is CASSERANEQYF. The chain has TRBV2 and TRBJ2-7; D not certain. Per the germline V gene, CDR1 is SNHLY and CDR2 is FYNNEI. Trimming left V 2 bases short and J 7 bases short, with 9 bases between. The CDR3 sequence is 12 residues long.

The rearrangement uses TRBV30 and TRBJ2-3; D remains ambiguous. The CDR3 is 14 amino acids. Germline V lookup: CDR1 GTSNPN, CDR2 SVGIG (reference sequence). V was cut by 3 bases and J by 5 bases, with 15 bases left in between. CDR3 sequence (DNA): TGTGCCTGGAGAGCCTCGGACCGTCAAGATACGCAGTATTTT. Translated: CAWRASDRQDTQYF.

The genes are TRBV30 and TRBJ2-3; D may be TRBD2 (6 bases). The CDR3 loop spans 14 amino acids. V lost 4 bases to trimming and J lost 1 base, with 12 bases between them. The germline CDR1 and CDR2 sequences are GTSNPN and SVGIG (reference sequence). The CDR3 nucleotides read TGTGCCTGGACCGGGAGCGGTCGCACAGATACGCAGTATTTT. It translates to CAWTGSGRTDTQYF.

The CDR3 sequence: CASSKGTGGEETQYF. CDR3 bases: TGCGCCAGCAGCAAAGGGACAGGGGGCGAAGAGACCCAGTACTTC. V usage is TRBV5-1 and J usage is TRBJ2-5; 12 bases are a match to TRBD1. The CDR3 extends over 15 amino acids. From germline, CDR1 is SGHRS and CDR2 YFSETQ. V dropped 4 bases and J dropped 3; count of bases not matched to a gene: 4.

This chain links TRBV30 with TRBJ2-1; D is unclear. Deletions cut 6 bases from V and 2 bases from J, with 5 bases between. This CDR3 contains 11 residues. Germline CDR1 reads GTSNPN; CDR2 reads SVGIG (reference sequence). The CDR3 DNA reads TGTGCCTGTACAGCCTACAATGAGCAGTTCTTC. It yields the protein CACTAYNEQFF. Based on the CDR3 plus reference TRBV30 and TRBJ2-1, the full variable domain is SQTIHQWPATLVQPVGSPLSLECTVEGTSNPNLYWYRQAAGRGLQLLFYSVGIGQISSEVPQNLSASRPQDRQFILSSKKLLLSDSGFYLCACTAYNEQFFGPGTRLTVL.

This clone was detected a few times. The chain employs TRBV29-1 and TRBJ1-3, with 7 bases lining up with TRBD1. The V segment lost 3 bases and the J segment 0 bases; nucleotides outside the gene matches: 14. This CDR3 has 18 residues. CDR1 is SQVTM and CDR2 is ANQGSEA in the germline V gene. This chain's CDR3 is CSVELRDSLVDSGNTIYF. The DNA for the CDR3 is TGCAGCGTTGAGCTCCGGGACAGTCTCGTTGACTCTGGAAACACCATATATTTT.

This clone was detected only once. The CDR3 spells CASSEYLGEAFF. The CDR3 coding sequence is TGTGCCAGCAGTGAATATCTGGGAGAAGCTTTCTTT. This sequence joins TRBV25-1 and TRBJ1-1, with D uncertain. Germline lookup yields CDR1 MGHDK and CDR2 SYGVNS. The V end was cut by 0 bases, the J end by 8 bases, with 7 bases between. The CDR3 length is 12 residues.

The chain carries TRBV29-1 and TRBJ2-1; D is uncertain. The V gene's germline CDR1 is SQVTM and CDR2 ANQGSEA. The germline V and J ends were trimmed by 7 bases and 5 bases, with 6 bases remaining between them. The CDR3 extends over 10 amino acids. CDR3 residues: CSAFNNEQFF. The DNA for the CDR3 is TGCAGCGCTTTTAACAATGAGCAGTTCTTC.

The CDR3 DNA reads TGTGCCATCAGTGCAGCCAGGGGGATGAACACTGAAGCTTTCTTT. Translated: CAISAARGMNTEAFF. The chain employs TRBV10-3 and TRBJ1-1, with 7 bases fitting TRBD1. The CDR3 has 15 amino acids. V lost 4 bases and J lost 0; bases outside the gene matches: 5. Germline CDR1 reads ENHRY; CDR2 reads SYGVKD.

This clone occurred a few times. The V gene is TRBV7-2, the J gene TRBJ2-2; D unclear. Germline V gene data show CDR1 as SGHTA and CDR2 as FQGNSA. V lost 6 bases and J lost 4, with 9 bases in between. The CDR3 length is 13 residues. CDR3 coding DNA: TGTGCCAGCAGGACGAGGAGCACCGGGGAGCTGTTTTTT. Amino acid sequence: CASRTRSTGELFF.

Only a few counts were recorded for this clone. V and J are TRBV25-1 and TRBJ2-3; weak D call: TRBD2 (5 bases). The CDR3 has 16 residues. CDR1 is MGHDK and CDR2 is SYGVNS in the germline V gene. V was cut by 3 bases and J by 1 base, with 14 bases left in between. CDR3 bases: TGTGCCAGCAGTGAGCCCCCCGGGGTCGGCACAGATACGCAGTATTTT. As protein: CASSEPPGVGTDTQYF.

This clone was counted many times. CDR3 loop: CASSPRQGRTSGNTIYF. The CDR3 DNA follows: TGTGCCAGCAGTCCAAGACAGGGGAGAACCTCTGGAAACACCATATATTTT. The V call is TRBV28, the J call TRBJ1-3; TRBD1 agrees at 8 bases. This CDR3 is 17 amino acids long. CDR1 is MDHEN and CDR2 is SYDVKM in the germline V gene. With V trimmed by 5 bases and J by 0 bases, 9 bases remained unmatched.

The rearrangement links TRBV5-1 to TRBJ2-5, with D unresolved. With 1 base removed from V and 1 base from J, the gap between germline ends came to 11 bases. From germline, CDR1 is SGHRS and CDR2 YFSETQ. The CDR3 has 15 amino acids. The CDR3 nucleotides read TGCGCCAGCAGCTTGCTCATGGTTAGCCAAGAGACCCAGTACTTC. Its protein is CASSLLMVSQETQYF. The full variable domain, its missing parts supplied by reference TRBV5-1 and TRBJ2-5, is KAGVTQTPRYLIKTRGQQVTLSCSPISGHRSVSWYQQTPGQGLQFLFEYFSETQRNKGNFPGRFSGRQFSNSRSEMNVSTLELGDSALYLCASSLLMVSQETQYFGPGTRLLVL.

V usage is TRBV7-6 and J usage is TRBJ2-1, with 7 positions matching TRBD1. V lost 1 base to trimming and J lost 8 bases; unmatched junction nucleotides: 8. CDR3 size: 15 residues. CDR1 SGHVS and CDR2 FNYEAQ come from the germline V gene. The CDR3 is CASSLGDSHLDEQFF. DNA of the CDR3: TGTGCCAGCAGCTTAGGGGACAGTCATTTGGATGAGCAGTTCTTC.

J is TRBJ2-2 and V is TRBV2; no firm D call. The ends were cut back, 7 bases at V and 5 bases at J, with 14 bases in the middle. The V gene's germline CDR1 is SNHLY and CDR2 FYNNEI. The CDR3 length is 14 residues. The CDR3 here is CASTLSSRTGELFF. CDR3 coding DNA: TGTGCCAGCACCCTGTCGTCAAGGACCGGGGAGCTGTTTTTT.

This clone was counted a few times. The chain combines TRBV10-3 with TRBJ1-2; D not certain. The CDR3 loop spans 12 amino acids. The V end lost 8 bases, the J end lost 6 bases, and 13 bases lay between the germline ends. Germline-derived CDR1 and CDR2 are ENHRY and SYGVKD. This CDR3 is CAIRGSSDGYTF. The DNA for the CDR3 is TGTGCCATCCGCGGGTCCTCAGATGGCTACACCTTC.

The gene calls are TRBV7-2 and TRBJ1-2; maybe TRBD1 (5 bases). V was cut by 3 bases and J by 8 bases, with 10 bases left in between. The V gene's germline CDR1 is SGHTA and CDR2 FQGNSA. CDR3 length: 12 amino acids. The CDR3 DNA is TGTGCCAGCAGCTTCCAGGGCGGAGGCTACACCTTC. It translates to CASSFQGGGYTF.

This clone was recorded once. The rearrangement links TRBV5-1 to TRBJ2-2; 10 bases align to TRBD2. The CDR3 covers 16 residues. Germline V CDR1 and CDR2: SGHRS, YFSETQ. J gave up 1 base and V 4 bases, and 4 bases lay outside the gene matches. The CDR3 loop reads CASSARTSGNTGELFF. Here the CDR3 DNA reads TGCGCCAGCAGCGCCAGGACTAGCGGGAACACCGGGGAGCTGTTTTTT.

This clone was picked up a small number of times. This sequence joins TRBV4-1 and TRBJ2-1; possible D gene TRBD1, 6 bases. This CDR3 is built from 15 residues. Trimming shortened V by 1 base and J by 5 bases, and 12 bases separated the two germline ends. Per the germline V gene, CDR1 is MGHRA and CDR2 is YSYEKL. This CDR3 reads CASSQVRGINNEQFF. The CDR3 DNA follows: TGCGCCAGCAGCCAAGTCAGGGGTATCAACAATGAGCAGTTCTTC.

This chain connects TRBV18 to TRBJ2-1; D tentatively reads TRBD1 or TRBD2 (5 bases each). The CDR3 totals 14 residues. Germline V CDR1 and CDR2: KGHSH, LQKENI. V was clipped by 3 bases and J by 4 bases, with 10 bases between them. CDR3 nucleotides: TGTGCCAGCTCACCGCCGGGACCGTACAATGAGCAGTTCTTC. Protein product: CASSPPGPYNEQFF.

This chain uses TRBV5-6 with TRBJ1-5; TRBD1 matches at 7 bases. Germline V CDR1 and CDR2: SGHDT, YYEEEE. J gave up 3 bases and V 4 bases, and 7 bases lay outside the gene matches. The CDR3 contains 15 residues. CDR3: CASSTGTEYNQPQHF. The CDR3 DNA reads TGTGCCAGCAGCACCGGGACAGAGTACAATCAGCCCCAGCATTTT. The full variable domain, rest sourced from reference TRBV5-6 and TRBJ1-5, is DAGVTQSPTHLIKTRGQQVTLRCSPKSGHDTVSWYQQALGQGPQFIFQYYEEEERQRGNFPDRFSGHQFPNYSSELNVNALLLGDSALYLCASSTGTEYNQPQHFGDGTRLSIL.

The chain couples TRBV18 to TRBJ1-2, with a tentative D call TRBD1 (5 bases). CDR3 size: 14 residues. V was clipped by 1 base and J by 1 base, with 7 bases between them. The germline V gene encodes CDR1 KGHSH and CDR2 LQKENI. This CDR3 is CASSPLDSNYGYTF. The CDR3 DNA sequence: TGTGCCAGCTCACCACTCGACAGTAACTATGGCTACACCTTC.

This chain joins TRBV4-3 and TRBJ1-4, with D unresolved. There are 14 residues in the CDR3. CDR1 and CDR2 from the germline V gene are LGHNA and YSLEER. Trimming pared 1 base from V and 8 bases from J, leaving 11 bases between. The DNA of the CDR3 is TGCGCCAGCAGCCAAGGAATGGGGAGGGAAAAACTGTTTTTT. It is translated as CASSQGMGREKLFF.

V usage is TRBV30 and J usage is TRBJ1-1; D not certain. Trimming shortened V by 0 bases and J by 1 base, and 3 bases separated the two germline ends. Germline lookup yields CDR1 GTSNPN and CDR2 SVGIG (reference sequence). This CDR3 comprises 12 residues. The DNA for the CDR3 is TGTGCCTGGAGTGTCACGAACACTGAAGCTTTCTTT. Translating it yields CAWSVTNTEAFF. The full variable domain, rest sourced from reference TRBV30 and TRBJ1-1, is SQTIHQWPATLVQPVGSPLSLECTVEGTSNPNLYWYRQAAGRGLQLLFYSVGIGQISSEVPQNLSASRPQDRQFILSSKKLLLSDSGFYLCAWSVTNTEAFFGQGTRLTVV.

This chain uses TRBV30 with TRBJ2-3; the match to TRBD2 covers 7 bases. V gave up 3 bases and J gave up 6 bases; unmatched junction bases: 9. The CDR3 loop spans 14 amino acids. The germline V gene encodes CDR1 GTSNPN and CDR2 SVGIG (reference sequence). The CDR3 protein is CAWSLAVAPDTQYF. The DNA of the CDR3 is TGTGCCTGGAGCCTAGCGGTCGCCCCGGATACGCAGTATTTT.

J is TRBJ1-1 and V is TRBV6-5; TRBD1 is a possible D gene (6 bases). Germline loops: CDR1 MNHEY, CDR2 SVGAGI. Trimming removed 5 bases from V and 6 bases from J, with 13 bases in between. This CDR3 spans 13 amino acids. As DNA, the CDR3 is TGTGCCAGCAGTGTACAGGGTACCTCTGAAGCTTTCTTT. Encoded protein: CASSVQGTSEAFF.

CDR3 sequence (DNA): TGCAGCGTTGGTGCTAGCGGGGTCTCCTACAATGAGCAGTTCTTC. Translated, it gives CSVGASGVSYNEQFF. The rearrangement links TRBV29-1 to TRBJ2-1; the match to TRBD2 covers 9 bases. This CDR3 is 15 amino acids long. V was pared by 4 bases and J by 0 bases, with 4 bases of the junction left unmatched. Germline CDR1 is SQVTM and CDR2 is ANQGSEA.